The clone carrying this TCR beta chain was seen more than once but under ten times. As yet, its antigen is unknown. Template material for amplifying TCR beta CDR3 regions consisted of RNA transcripts. Initially, a first-round RT-PCR of the TCR CDR3 employed the HTBI primer set. Each CDR3 protein gets one entry after TCRdb re-called the multiplex PCR reads with MiXCR. Of roughly 380,000 distinct CDR3 sequences detected, approximately 15% appear once; the ten largest clones hold approximately 11%. The sample is drawn from a study of T cells in Graves' hyperthyroidism and ophthalmopathy. Study-wide results and caveats: Also found in blood were most expanded thyroid clonotypes above 0.001.

CDR1 and CDR2 from the germline V gene are SGHDN and FVKESK. V was clipped by 0 bases and J by 9 bases, with 9 bases between them. The CDR3 has 13 amino acids. The sequenced sample consisted of blood. The rearrangement uses TRBV14 and TRBJ2-1; D might be TRBD2 (5 bases). The origin of this receptor is a woman aged 60-75 years with Graves' hyperthyroidism. The CDR3 DNA follows: TGTGCCAGCAGCCAAGATCTAGGGAGTGAGCAGTTCTTC. Protein: CASSQDLGSEQFF.